The clone carrying this TCR beta chain showed up just a few times. Its antigen is not known. These data come from a study of identical twins. Findings and caveats of the study: Findings depended on cross-sectional statistics rather than tracking the same donors. Insertions were fewer in abundant cord blood beta clonotypes, whereas memory repertoires showed none of this pattern. For zero-insertion analyses, partial confounding could come from invariant MAIT and iNKT cells.

A single record per CDR3 protein comes from TCRdb applying MiXCR to the 5' RACE reads. The table lists over 250,000 distinct CDR3 sequences, 8% to 9.5% of them singletons. The same sample was also studied in work on yellow fever vaccine responses in identical twins. From that report: Vaccine T cell responses of twins reportedly seemed partly convergent and partly personalized.

This TCR derives from a woman between 18 and 29 years old in good health. The sequenced material came from CD8+ T cells sorted from blood.

The CDR3 DNA follows: TGTGCCAGCAGTGGGACGGACCACTATGGCTACACCTTC. Translating gives CASSGTDHYGYTF. The chain is built from TRBV27 and TRBJ1-2, with a tentative D call TRBD1 (5 bases). The germline CDR1 and CDR2 sequences are MNHEY and SMNVEV (reference sequence). This CDR3 has 13 amino acids. Trimming took 5 bases from V and 3 from J, leaving 10 bases between them.